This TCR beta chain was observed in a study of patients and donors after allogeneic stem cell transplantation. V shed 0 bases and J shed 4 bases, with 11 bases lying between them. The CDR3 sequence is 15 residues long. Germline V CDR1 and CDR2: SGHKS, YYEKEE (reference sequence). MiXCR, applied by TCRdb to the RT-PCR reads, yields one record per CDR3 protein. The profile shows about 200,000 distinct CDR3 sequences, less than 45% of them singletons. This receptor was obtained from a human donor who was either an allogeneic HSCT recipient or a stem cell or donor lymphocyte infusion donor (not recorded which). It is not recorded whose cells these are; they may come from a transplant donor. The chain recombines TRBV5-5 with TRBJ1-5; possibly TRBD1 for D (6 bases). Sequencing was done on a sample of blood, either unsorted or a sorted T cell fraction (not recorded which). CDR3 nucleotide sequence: TGTGCCAGCAGCTTGGCCCCCAGGGGAAATCAGCCCCAGCATTTT. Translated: CASSLAPRGNQPQHF.